The clone carrying this T cell receptor beta chain appeared a few times. Germline V gene data show CDR1 as LNHDA and CDR2 as SQIVND (reference sequence). The CDR3 length is 13 residues. The trim removed 9 bases at V and 8 bases at J, leaving 11 bases unmatched. The treatment denotes: randomized to nivolumab then ipilimumab (arm A) or the reverse (arm B). DNA-damaging chemotherapy had not been given to any patient beforehand. The data belong to a study of sequential checkpoint blockade in melanoma. Background on the study: First-line arms were nivolumab then ipilimumab, or the reverse, randomized 1:1.

Sequencing used immunoSEQ multiplex PCR; TCRdb keeps in-frame clones, though not all of them. This table holds approximately 13,000 clones, roughly 72% found once. The rearrangement uses TRBV19 and TRBJ1-2, with 8 nucleotides matching TRBD1. Source: CD8+ T cells sorted from blood (inferred from file names), taken from a patient given nivolumab and ipilimumab in sequence. This clonotype was sampled from a human donor with melanoma. CDR3: CASGTGLTGGYTF. CDR3 sequence (DNA): TGTGCCAGCGGGACAGGCCTCACAGGAGGCTACACCTTC.